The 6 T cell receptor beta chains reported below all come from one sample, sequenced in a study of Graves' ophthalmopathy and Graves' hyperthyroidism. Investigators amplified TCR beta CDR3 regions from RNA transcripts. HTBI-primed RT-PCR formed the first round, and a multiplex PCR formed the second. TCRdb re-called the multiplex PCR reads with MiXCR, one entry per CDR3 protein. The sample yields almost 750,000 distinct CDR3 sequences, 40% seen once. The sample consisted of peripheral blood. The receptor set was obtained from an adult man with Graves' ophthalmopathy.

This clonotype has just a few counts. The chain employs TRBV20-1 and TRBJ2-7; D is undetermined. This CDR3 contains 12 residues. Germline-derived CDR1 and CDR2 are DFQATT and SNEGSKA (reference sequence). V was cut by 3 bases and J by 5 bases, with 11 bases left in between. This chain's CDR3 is CSASPREDEQYF. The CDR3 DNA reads TGCAGTGCTAGCCCCCGCGAGGACGAGCAGTACTTC.

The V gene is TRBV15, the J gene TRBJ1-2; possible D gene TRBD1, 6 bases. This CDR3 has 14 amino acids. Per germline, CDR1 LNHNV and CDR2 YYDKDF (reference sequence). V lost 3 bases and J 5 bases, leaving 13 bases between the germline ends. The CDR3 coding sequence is TGTGCCACCAGCAGCGGGACAACCAAATATGGCTACACCTTC. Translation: CATSSGTTKYGYTF.

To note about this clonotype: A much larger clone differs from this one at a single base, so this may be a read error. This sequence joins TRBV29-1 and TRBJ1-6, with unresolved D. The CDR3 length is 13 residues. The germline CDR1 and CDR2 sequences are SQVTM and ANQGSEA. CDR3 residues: CSVYWQANLPLHF. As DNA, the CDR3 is TGCAGCGTTTATTGGCAGGCCAATTTACCCCTCCACTTT. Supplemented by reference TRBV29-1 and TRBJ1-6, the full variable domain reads SAVISQKPSRDICQRGTSLTIQCQVDSQVTMMFWYRQQPGQSLTLIATANQGSEATYESGFVIDKFPISRPNLTFSTLTVSNMSPEDSSIYLCSVYWQANLPLHFGNGTRLTVT.

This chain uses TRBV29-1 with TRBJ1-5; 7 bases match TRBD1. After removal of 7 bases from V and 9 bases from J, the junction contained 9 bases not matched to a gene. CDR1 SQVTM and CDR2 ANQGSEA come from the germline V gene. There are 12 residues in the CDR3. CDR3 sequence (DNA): TGCAGCGGAGGACAGGCCAAGGTGCCCCAGCATTTT. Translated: CSGGQAKVPQHF.

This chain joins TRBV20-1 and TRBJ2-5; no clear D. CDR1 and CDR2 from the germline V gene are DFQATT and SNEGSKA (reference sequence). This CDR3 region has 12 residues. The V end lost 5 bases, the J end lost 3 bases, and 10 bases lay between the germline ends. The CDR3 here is CSAPWGKETQYF. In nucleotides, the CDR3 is TGCAGTGCTCCCTGGGGTAAAGAGACCCAGTACTTC.

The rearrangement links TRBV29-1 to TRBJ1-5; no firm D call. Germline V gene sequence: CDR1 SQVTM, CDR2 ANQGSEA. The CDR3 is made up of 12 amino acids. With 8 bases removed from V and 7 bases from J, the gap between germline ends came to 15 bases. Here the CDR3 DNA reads TGCAGCAGTCGAACCGGGTCGCAGCCCCAGCATTTT. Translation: CSSRTGSQPQHF.